This T cell receptor beta chain was captured by sequencing in a study of shared clonotypes between healthy human individuals. Study summary: Every donor yielded three CD4 naive, three CD4 memory, two CD8 naive and one CD8 memory plate. Study-wide findings and caveats: The donor pool, a small one, limited the genetic and exposure-history diversity represented. A handful of donors had roughly 5% of their naive CD4 clonotypes in common.

All donors qualified as healthy HIV-negative adults and had experienced no recent acute infections or vaccinations. Concerning this clone itself: Antigen unknown.

Produced via immunoSEQ multiplex PCR; TCRdb's table is partial and in-frame only. The sample lists hundreds of thousands of clones, over 65% occurring once. Germline-derived CDR1 and CDR2 are SGHRS and YFSETQ. This CDR3 comprises 14 residues. With V trimmed by 0 bases and J by 6 bases, 5 bases remained unmatched. The specimen was memory CD4+ T cells sorted from blood. Specified subset: CD45RA-negative fraction. The TCR sequence derives from a woman in her 30s in good health. This chain connects TRBV5-1 to TRBJ1-1; 7 bases match TRBD1. As DNA, the CDR3 is TGCGCCAGCAGCTTGGCCCCGGGACAGCCTGAAGCTTTCTTT. It translates to CASSLAPGQPEAFF.